This TCR beta chain came from a study of cytomegalovirus exposure and HLA in healthy donors listed by TCRdb under 2017. Regarding the complete study: According to an earlier analysis of 587 of the donors, some 180 million T cells yielded roughly 110 million unique TCR beta sequences and 276 Gb of sequence data. An early release covering roughly 600 HLA-typed donors comprised approximately 290 gigabases of sequencing data and tens of millions of unique TCR sequences. Among the approximately 400 genotyped donors, approximately 77% belonged to the genetic ancestry cluster associated with self-reported Caucasian donors. The study was designed to test whether signatures of past pathogen exposure could be identified by cataloging public T cell receptors. The study profiled the T cell repertoires of hundreds of subjects by immunosequencing and related them to cytomegalovirus serostatus. Along with the approximately 670-subject first cohort, a separate validation cohort of 120 different subjects was used. To predict cytomegalovirus infection status, the study brought together high-throughput TCR immunosequencing, statistical association of individual TCRs with disease status, and machine learning. A later analysis re-examined previously published TCR beta repertoires from 500 to 700 donors and added high-resolution HLA genotyping to investigate patterns of TCR occurrence. Rather than using new phenotypic data, the later analysis identified candidate immune exposures from TCR beta sequences and from how often those sequences occurred across donors. An earlier analysis of 450 to 750 of the donors used high-throughput TCR beta sequencing to judge whether each TCR beta V gene segment behaved as functional or pseudogenic. Donor age, sex, ethnicity and CMV serostatus were compiled alongside the repertoire data. A later genetic analysis used genome-wide SNP genotypes for about 65% of the roughly 670 donors, treating that subset as a discovery cohort. All discovery cohort repertoires had been generated on a single sequencing platform. Class I and class II HLA loci were covered by the typing at four-digit resolution. The number of donors typed differed by locus, with about 629-630 for A, B, C, DRB1 and DQB1, around 560 for DQA1, over 600 for DPA1, and around 450 for DPB1. About 5 DR-DQ haplotypes were handled as single units for association and clustering, since linkage in the cohort was strong. Among 300 to 450 genotyped donors of the cohort, an average of around 240,000 unique TCR beta nucleotide sequences were sequenced per donor, around 20% of them non-productive.

As to this clone: The specificity of this receptor is unknown. No much larger clonotype is one base removed from it; base qualities were not supplied.

Receptor libraries were prepared by the immunoSEQ multiplex PCR assay. A mixture of 60 forward primers for TCR Vbeta segments and 13 reverse primers for TCR Jbeta segments was used in the multiplex PCR. The CDR3 region of rearranged TCR beta genes was amplified from genomic DNA with a multiplex PCR assay. On the Illumina HiSeq System, the amplified TCR beta libraries were sequenced as 87-base-pair reads. The authors' pipeline ran thus. A later analysis tallied 70 million to 100 million unique TCR beta chains across the roughly 610 repertoires, and 10 million to 11 million of those chains were shared by two or more donors. Raw reads were error-corrected and collapsed into unique sequences with a nearest-neighbor algorithm that merged closely related sequences to remove PCR and sequencing errors. Alignment of CDR3 sequences to IMGT reference sequences was used to assign V, D and J gene segments. Each retained sequence needed at least a six-nucleotide match to both a V gene segment and a J gene segment. Rearrangements were classified as productive when the CDR3 lacked stop codons and remained in frame with V and J, and all other rearrangements were classified as non-productive. CDR3 was defined according to IMGT convention as the region running from the second conserved V-encoded cysteine to the conserved J-encoded phenylalanine. In an earlier analysis of some 550 of the donors, sequences lacking an unambiguous match to a single V gene segment were excluded. In an earlier analysis of 587 of the donors, V segments were called functional above 56.7% productive rearrangements and were called segregating when the between-donor standard deviation exceeded 5%. A statistical classification framework was built to diagnose cytomegalovirus status from the catalog of TCR beta chain sequences. A later analysis assigned V and J genes by comparing TCR nucleotide sequences with IMGT/GENE-DB human TR gene sequences. In a later analysis, CDR3 sequences and most-parsimonious VDJ recombination scenarios were assigned using the TCRdist pipeline. In a later analysis, every TCR beta chain was defined by the combination of its CDR3 amino acid sequence and its V-gene family, and reads without a unique V-gene family were dropped. In a later analysis, 450 to 600 highly shared, low-generation-probability nucleotide sequences were removed to address suspected cross-contamination and a sequencing artifact. For each public chain, a later analysis derived a clonal expansion index from normalized ranks of inferred template counts within each repertoire. In a later analysis, generation probabilities were computed using a VDJ recombination model fitted to out-of-frame rearrangements, and the results were checked against IGoR. Hypergeometric tests were used in a later analysis to score TCR-TCR, TCR-HLA and TCR-CMV co-occurrence, with a repertoire-size bias correction applied to the TCR pairs. In a later analysis, false discovery rates were estimated by permuting HLA or CMV assignments 20 times. In a later analysis, co-occurring TCRs were grouped with DBSCAN, and TCRdist sequence similarity was added when clustering was performed within HLA-allele-positive subsets. For co-occurrence clustering, repertoires with fewer than 30,000 or more than 120,000 public chains were excluded, along with four to six repertoires with anomalous nucleotide sharing. In TCRdb, the immuneACCESS table is reduced to in-frame sequences with V and J assigned. These tables do not hold every clone; where another copy was compared, an unresolved V gene accounts for under half, and the others remain unexplained. V and J calls plus clone size are reproduced from that table; the DNA served to infer D and trimming. For this sample the table gives about 130,000 clones, of which 75% to 90% were detected only once. About 4% of the sample comes from the top ten.

Via the germline V gene (reference sequence), CDR1 is SEHNR and CDR2 FQNEAQ. Here V drops 3 bases and J drops 1 base, and the junction holds 7 bases not matched to any gene. Its CDR3 holds 17 amino acids, cysteine through phenylalanine. CDR3 DNA only is kept here, 51 bases in frame from base 1. What the work shows at the level of the full study, not this receptor alone: Because counts were too low, 15 to 20 rarely observed V segments, including chromosome 9 orphons, were left out of the earlier analysis of a few hundred of the donors. Compared with the approximately 720-donor mean, donors in an Asian-associated ancestry cluster had fewer N-insertions in productive TCRs, according to a later genetic analysis. A later analysis found that HLA-associated TCR beta chains were more clonally expanded and had lower generation probabilities than equally common non-associated chains. A later genetic analysis associated a missense DCLRE1C variant with V-gene and J-gene trimming of TCR beta chains, and an independent cohort replicated the association. Because the 87-base-pair reads could not distinguish some IMGT-functional V segments, including TRBV6-2 and TRBV6-3, those segments were excluded. A few of the identified cytomegalovirus-associated TCR beta chains were confirmed in vitro to be specific for cytomegalovirus antigens. According to a later analysis, parvovirus B19, influenza, CMV and Epstein-Barr virus appeared linked to several top co-occurrence clusters. A cluster of highly shared sequence variants was judged likely to represent a technical artifact of the sequencing pipeline. A further reported finding was that TCR beta sequences accurately predicted the HLA-A and HLA-B alleles for most subjects in the first cohort. Only TCR beta chains were sequenced in this cohort, and the absence of alpha or paired-chain data limited detectable features. For the cohort, immune exposure information was limited to CMV serostatus. The classifier was reported to diagnose cytomegalovirus status with high specificity and sensitivity in both the original cohort and the validation cohort. In a later analysis, TCR association rates were found to vary across HLA loci, with the most associated TCRs seen for DRB1 alleles and the fewest for HLA-C alleles. Assigning TCR associations to individual alleles was difficult when HLA alleles, especially DR and DQ, strongly co-occurred. A total of 164 TCR beta chains were listed by the study as associated with cytomegalovirus. According to a later analysis, most CMV-associated TCR beta chains appeared to be HLA-restricted, and the HLA associations seemed to be driven largely by CMV exposure. Because HLA typing was unavailable for some donors at each locus, only the typed subset was used in association tests. The presence/absence analyses assumed that sequencing depth was roughly uniform across donors, and that assumption may not be true. The authors suggested that the approach could potentially be generalized to other disease states and immunological phenotypes. In an earlier analysis of approximately 590 of the donors, most TCR beta V segments were observed in productive rearrangements about 90% or about 30% of the time, broadly matching IMGT annotations. Most TCR sequences were seen in very few donors, while some public TCRs were found in many individuals. A later analysis associated roughly 17,000 TCR beta sequences with specific HLA alleles at a false discovery rate of 0.05. Linkage disequilibrium might explain the correlated functional status among segregating V segments, but an unknown experimental factor could not be ruled out.

The cohort comprised around 700 healthy bone marrow donors. Cohort members were all nominally healthy when sampled, although unrecorded immune exposures were likely present. The donor tested CMV seronegative and was one of the 352 seronegative cohort members. Each donor provided a peripheral blood sample, and peripheral blood mononuclear cells were used for TCR beta sequencing. Genomic DNA extraction from the blood cell samples was performed with the Qiagen DNeasy Blood Extraction Kit. The source material was PBMCs. This TCR was recovered from a woman aged 40 to 50 in good health and CMV-seronegative. The sequence links TRBV7-9 to TRBJ2-2; 8 middle bases align to TRBD1. Here is the DNA: TGTGCCAGCAGCTTCCTGCTGGGACAGGTGAACACCGGGGAGCTGTTTTTT. This encodes CASSFLLGQVNTGELFF.